This T cell receptor beta chain originates from a study of cytotoxic CD8 clonotypes in ibrutinib-treated CLL (dated by TCRdb to 2020 to 2023). At the level of the whole study: The cohort included roughly 15 treatment-naive and some twelve relapsed/refractory patients; 17 to 18 were IGHV unmutated. Partial responses were observed in about 24 patients and complete responses in 2; after a median follow-up of 68 months, remission was maintained in roughly 14 patients and progression was observed in approximately 12. Response samples were taken after a median of 12 months on treatment, ranging from roughly 6 to 36 months. On average, each sample yielded around 230,000 productive templates and around 98,000 productive rearrangements. Longitudinal samples were obtainable from 26 of the 86 participants in the trial. Cryopreserved peripheral blood mononuclear cells were collected at three points: before therapy, at response, and at either sustained remission or disease progression. Patients were still on ibrutinib when every remission and progressive disease sample was collected.

The time point label on this specimen signifies: progressive disease on ibrutinib. Approximately 2 micrograms of genomic DNA were extracted from cryopreserved PBMCs for TCR beta library preparation. Longitudinal blood samples from CLL patients on ibrutinib monotherapy were analyzed using high-throughput TCR beta sequencing. Patients were enrolled in a phase 2 open-label single-center ibrutinib monotherapy trial. On a MiSeq, deep resolution sequencing aimed for a depth between 1 in 1 million and 1 in 200,000 T cells, with each clonotype covered approximately 10x on average. The immunoSEQ hsTCRB Kit was used to generate TCR beta libraries. The paper's data handling went like this. The data were analyzed with ImmunoSEQ Analyzer and ImmunoSEQ Data Assistant, and V, D and J gene assignments followed IMGT definitions. Clonality was computed as one minus normalized Shannon entropy of productive rearrangement frequencies, ranging from 0 to 1. Only overrepresented clonotypes making up at least 0.05% of the repertoire of each patient were included in the public clonotype analysis. Repertoires from thirteen age-matched healthy donors in immuneACCESS were used as clonality controls. The source is immuneACCESS, and TCRdb retained only in-frame sequences with V and J called. Part of the clones is not carried over; for the studies checked, unresolved V genes explain less than half of this, and the remainder is unexplained. The DNA gave D and trimming, while V, J and clone size come from that table. This sample lists approximately 35,000 clones; 71% were detected once. Of the sample, roughly 17% is held by the ten largest clones.

Note on this clone: No antigen is known for it. Base qualities are not at hand, and no much larger clone is one base apart.

There are 18 amino acids in the CDR3, from cysteine to phenylalanine inclusive. Just the 54-base CDR3 DNA is kept, in frame starting at base 1. Looking up the germline V gene (reference sequence) yields CDR1 SGHKS and CDR2 YYEKEE. V and J are truncated by 3 bases and 0 bases respectively, leaving an intervening sequence of 21 bases. Findings and caveats that apply to the study as a whole: Sampling times were not matched between patients in sustained remission and patients whose disease was progressing, and lymph node repertoires were not examined. Public clonotypes were rare and either shrank or stayed stable during treatment, and the rise in clonality at ibrutinib response reflected expansion of private clonotypes. Baseline clonality exceeded that of age-matched healthy donors and correlated strongly with circulating CD8+ T-cell counts. An increase in clonality was observed at ibrutinib response, with clonality remaining stable during sustained remission and falling back toward baseline at progression.

The source is a human donor with chronic lymphocytic leukemia. The chain joins TRBV5-5 to TRBJ1-2; TRBD1 might be the D gene, on 6 matching bases. The specimen was PBMCs, collected at disease progression, from a patient treated with ibrutinib. The CDR3: CASSSRLYREGPNYGYTF. The nucleotide sequence reads TGTGCCAGCAGCTCTCGCCTTTACAGGGAAGGACCTAACTATGGCTACACCTTC.